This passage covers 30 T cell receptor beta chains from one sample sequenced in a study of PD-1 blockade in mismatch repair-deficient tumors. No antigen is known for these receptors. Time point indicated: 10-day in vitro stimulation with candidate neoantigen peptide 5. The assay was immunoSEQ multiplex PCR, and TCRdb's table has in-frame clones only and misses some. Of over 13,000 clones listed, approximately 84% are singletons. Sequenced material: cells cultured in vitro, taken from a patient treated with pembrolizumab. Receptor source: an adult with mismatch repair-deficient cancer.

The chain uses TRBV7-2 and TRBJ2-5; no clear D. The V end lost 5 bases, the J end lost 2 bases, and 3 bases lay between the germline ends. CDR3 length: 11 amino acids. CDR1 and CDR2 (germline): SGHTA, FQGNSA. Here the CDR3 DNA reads TGTGCCAGCAGCCCACAAGAGACCCAGTACTTC. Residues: CASSPQETQYF.

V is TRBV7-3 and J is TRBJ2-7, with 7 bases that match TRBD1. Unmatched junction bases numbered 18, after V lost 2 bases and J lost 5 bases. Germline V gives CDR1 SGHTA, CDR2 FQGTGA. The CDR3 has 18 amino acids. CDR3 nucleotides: TGTGCCAGCAGCTTATACCCCCCGGACAGGATAGAAGACGACGAGCAGTACTTC. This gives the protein CASSLYPPDRIEDDEQYF.

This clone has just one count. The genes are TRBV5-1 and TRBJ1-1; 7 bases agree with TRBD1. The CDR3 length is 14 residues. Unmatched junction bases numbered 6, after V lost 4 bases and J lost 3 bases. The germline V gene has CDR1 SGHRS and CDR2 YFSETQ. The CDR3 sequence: CASSLIGTDTEAFF. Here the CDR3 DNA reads TGCGCCAGCAGCCTAATAGGGACAGACACTGAAGCTTTCTTT.

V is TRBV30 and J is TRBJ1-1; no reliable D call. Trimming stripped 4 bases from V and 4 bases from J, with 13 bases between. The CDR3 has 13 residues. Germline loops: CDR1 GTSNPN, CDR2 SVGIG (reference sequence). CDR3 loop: CAWTDFTSTEAFF. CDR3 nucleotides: TGTGCCTGGACGGACTTCACTAGCACTGAAGCTTTCTTT.

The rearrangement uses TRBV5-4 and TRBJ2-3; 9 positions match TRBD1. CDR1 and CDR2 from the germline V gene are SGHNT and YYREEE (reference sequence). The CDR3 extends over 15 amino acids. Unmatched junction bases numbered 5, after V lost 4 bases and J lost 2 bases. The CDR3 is CASSPRTGATDTQYF. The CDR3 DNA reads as TGTGCCAGCAGCCCTCGGACAGGGGCCACAGATACGCAGTATTTT.

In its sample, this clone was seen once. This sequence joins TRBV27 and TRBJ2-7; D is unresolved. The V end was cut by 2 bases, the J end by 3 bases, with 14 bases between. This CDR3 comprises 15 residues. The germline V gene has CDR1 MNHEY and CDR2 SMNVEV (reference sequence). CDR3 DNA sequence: TGTGCCAGCAGTTTAGTGTCCGGTAAGGGCTACGAGCAGTACTTC. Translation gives CASSLVSGKGYEQYF.

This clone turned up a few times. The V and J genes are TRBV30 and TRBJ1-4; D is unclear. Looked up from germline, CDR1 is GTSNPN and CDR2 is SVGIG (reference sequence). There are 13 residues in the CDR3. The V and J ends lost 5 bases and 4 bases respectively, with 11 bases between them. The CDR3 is CAWDSDVNEKLFF. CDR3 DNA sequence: TGTGCCTGGGATTCGGACGTTAATGAAAAACTGTTTTTT.

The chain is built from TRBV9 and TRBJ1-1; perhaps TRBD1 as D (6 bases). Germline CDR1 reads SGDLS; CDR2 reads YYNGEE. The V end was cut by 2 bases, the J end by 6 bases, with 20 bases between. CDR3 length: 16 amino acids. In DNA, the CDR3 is TGTGCCAGCAGCGTGGTCAGAAGGGGGGGAGAGGCTGAAGCTTTCTTT. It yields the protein CASSVVRRGGEAEAFF. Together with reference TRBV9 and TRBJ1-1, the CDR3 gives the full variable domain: DSGVTQTPKHLITATGQRVTLRCSPRSGDLSVYWYQQSLDQGLQFLIQYYNGEERAKGNILERFSAQQFPDLHSELNLSSLELGDSALYFCASSVVRRGGEAEAFFGQGTRLTVV.

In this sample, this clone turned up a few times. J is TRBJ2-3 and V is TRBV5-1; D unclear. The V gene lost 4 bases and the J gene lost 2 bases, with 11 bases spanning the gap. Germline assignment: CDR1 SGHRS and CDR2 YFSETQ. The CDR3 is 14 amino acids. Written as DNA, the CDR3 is TGCGCCAGCAGCGCCCTTGCTTTCACAGATACGCAGTATTTT. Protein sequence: CASSALAFTDTQYF.

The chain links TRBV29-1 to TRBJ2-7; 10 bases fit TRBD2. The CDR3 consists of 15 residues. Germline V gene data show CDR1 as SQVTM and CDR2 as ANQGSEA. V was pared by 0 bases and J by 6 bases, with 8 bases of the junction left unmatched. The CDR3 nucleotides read TGCAGCGTTGAAGATTCGAGCGGGAGGGCCCTCGAGCAGTACTTC. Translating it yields CSVEDSSGRALEQYF.

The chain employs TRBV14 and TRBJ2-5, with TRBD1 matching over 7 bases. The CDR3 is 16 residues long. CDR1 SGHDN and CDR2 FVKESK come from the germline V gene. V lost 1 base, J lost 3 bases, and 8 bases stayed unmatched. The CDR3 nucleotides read TGTGCCAGCAGCCAAGGCCCCGGGACAGACAAAGAGACCCAGTACTTC. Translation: CASSQGPGTDKETQYF.

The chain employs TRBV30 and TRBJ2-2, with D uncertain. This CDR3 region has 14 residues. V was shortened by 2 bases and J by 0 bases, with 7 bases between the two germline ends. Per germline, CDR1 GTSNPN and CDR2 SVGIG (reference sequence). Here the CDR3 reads CAWSLRPNTGELFF. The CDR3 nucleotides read TGTGCCTGGAGTCTCCGACCGAACACCGGGGAGCTGTTTTTT.

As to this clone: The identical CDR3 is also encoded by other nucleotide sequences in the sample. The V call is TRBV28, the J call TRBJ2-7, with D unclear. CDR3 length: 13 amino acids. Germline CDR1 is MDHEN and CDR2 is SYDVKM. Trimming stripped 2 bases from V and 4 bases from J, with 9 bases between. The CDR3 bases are TGTGCCAGCAGTTTAGGCGCTACTTACGAGCAGTACTTC. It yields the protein CASSLGATYEQYF.

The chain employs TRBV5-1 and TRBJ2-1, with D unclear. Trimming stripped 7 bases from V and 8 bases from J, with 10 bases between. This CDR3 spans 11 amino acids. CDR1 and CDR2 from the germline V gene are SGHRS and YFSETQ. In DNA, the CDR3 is TGCGCCAGCGGTAAGGGTGATGAGCAGTTCTTC. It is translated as CASGKGDEQFF.

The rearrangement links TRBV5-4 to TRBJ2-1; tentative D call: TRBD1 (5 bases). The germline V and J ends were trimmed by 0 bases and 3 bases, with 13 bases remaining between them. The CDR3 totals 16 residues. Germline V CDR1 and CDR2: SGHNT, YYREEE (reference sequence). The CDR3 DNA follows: TGTGCCAGCAGCTTGGCCCCAGGGTCTGGCTACAATGAGCAGTTCTTC. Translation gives CASSLAPGSGYNEQFF. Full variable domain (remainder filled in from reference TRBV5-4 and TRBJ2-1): ETGVTQSPTHLIKTRGQQVTLRCSSQSGHNTVSWYQQALGQGPQFIFQYYREEENGRGNFPPRFSGLQFPNYSSELNVNALELDDSALYLCASSLAPGSGYNEQFFGPGTRLTVL.

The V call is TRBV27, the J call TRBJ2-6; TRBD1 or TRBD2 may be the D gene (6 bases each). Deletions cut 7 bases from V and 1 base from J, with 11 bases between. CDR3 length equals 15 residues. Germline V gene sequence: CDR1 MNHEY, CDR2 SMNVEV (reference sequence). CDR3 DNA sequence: TGTGCCAGCATGGGGGGCGCTTCTGGGGCCAACGTCCTGACTTTC. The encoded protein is CASMGGASGANVLTF. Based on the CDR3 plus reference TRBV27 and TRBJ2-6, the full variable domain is EAQVTQNPRYLITVTGKKLTVTCSQNMNHEYMSWYRQDPGLGLRQIYYSMNVEVTDKGDVPEGYKVSRKEKRNFPLILESPSPNQTSLYFCASMGGASGANVLTFGAGSRLTVL.

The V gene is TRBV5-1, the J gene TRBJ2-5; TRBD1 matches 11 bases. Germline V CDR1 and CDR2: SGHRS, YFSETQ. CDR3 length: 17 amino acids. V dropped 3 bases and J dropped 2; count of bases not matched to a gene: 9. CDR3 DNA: TGCGCCAGCAGCTCCCCCGGACAGGGGGCCGTTCAAGAGACCCAGTACTTC. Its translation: CASSSPGQGAVQETQYF.

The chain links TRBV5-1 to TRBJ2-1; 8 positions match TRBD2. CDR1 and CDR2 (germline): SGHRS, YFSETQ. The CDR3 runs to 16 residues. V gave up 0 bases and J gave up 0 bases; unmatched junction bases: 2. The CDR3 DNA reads TGCGCCAGCAGCTTGGGAGCGGGAGACTCCTACAATGAGCAGTTCTTC. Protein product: CASSLGAGDSYNEQFF.

CDR3 sequence reads: CASSQAYGAFSYEQYF. The CDR3, as DNA: TGTGCCAGCAGCCAAGCGTACGGCGCCTTCTCCTACGAGCAGTACTTC. The chain recombines TRBV11-2 with TRBJ2-7; D ambiguous. CDR1 and CDR2 from the germline V gene are SGHAT and FQNNGV. The CDR3 spans 16 residues. Trimming stripped 5 bases from V and 0 bases from J, with 17 bases between.

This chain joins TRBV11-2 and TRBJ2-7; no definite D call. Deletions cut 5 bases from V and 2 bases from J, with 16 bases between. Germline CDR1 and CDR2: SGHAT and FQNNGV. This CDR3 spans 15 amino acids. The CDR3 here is CASSPPGAATYEQYF. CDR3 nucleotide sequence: TGTGCCAGCAGCCCCCCGGGTGCGGCAACCTACGAGCAGTACTTC.

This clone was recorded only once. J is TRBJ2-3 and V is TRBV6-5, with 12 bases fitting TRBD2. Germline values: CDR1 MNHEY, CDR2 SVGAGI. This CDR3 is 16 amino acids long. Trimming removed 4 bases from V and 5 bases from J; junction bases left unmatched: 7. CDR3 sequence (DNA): TGTGCCAGCAGTTCTAGACTAGCGGGAGATCGAGATACGCAGTATTTT. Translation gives CASSSRLAGDRDTQYF.

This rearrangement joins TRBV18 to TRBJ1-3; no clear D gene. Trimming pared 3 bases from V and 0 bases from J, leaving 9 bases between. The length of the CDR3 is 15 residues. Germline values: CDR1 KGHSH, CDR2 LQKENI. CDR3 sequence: CASSPPFLSGNTIYF. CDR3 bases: TGTGCCAGCTCACCCCCCTTCCTCTCTGGAAACACCATATATTTT.

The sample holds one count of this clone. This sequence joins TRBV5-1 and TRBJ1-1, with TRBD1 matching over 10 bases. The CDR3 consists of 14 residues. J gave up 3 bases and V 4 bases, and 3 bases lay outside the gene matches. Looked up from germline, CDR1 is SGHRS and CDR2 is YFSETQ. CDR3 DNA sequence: TGCGCCAGCAGCGGGACAGGGGCGCACACTGAAGCTTTCTTT. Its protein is CASSGTGAHTEAFF.

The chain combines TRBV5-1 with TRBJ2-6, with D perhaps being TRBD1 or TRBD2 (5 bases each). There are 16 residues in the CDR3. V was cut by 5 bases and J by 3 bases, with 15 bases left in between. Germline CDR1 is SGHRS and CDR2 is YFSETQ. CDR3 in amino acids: CASRPEGSGGANVLTF. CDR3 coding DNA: TGCGCCAGCAGACCCGAGGGGTCGGGTGGGGCCAACGTCCTGACTTTC.

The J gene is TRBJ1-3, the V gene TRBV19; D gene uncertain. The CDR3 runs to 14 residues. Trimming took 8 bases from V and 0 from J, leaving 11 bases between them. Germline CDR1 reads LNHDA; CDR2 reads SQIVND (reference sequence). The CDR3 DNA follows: TGTGCCAGTTTTAGACGGTCCTCTGGAAACACCATATATTTT. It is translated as CASFRRSSGNTIYF.

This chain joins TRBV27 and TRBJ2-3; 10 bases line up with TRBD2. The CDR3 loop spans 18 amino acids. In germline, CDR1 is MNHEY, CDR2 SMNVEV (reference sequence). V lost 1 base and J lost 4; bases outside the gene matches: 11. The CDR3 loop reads CASSLYQLAGGSPDTQYF. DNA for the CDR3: TGTGCCAGCAGTTTATACCAGTTAGCGGGAGGTAGCCCAGATACGCAGTATTTT.

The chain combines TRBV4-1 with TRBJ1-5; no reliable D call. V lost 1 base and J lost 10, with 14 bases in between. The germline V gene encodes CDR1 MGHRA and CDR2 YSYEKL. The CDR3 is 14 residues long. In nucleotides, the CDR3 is TGCGCCAGCAGCCAAGGCCGAGAATCGGTCCCCCAGCATTTT. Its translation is CASSQGRESVPQHF.

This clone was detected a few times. Here the CDR3 DNA reads TGTGCCAGCAGCTTAGATAACCCGGGAAGTCAGCCCCAGCATTTT. Translation gives CASSLDNPGSQPQHF. The V and J genes are TRBV11-2 and TRBJ1-5; D is uncertain. The V gene lost 0 bases and the J gene lost 6 bases, with 12 bases spanning the gap. Germline CDR1 is SGHAT and CDR2 is FQNNGV. The CDR3 sequence is 15 residues long. Together with reference TRBV11-2 and TRBJ1-5, the CDR3 gives the full variable domain: EAGVAQSPRYKIIEKRQSVAFWCNPISGHATLYWYQQILGQGPKLLIQFQNNGVVDDSQLPKDRFSAERLKGVDSTLKIQPAKLEDSAVYLCASSLDNPGSQPQHFGDGTRLSIL.

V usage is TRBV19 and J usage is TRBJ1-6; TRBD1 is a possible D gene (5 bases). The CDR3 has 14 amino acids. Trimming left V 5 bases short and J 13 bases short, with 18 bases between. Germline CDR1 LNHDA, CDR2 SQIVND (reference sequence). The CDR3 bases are TGTGCCAGTAGTGCGGGACCCGCAGGAGAGCCCCTCCACTTT. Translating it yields CASSAGPAGEPLHF.

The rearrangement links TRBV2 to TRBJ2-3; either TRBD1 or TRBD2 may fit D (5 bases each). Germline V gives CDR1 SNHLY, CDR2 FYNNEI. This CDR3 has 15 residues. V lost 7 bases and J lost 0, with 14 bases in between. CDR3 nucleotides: TGTGCCAGCAAAGGGCAGGGACCTAGCACAGATACGCAGTATTTT. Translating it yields CASKGQGPSTDTQYF.